This passage covers 2 T cell receptor beta chains from one sample sequenced in a study of blood T cells in healthy people across ages. A second 7 to 11 cycle PCR used barcoded and J-beta primers. In TCRdb, the 5' RACE reads were re-called with MiXCR into one record per CDR3 protein. The sample lists about 1.4 million distinct CDR3 sequences, 45% to 70% occurring once. The sequencing sample was made of blood. The receptor source for this set is a man younger than 35 in good health.

The chain uses TRBV20-1 and TRBJ1-6; possibly TRBD1 for D (5 bases). The germline V gene encodes CDR1 DFQATT and CDR2 SNEGSKA (reference sequence). There are 14 residues in the CDR3. The ends were cut back, 1 base at V and 9 bases at J, with 13 bases in the middle. CDR3 region: CSARGVRESSPLHF. The DNA for the CDR3 is TGCAGTGCTAGAGGGGTCAGGGAAAGTTCACCCCTCCACTTT.

Points on this clonotype: In this CDR3 the conserved last residue, phenylalanine or tryptophan, is missing, so a read error is likely. The chain couples TRBV7-9 to TRBJ2-7; 8 bases align to TRBD2. The assigned J gene may be wrong: the sequence end matches TRBJ2-5 better. Germline CDR1 SEHNR, CDR2 FQNEAQ (reference sequence). The CDR3 length is 13 residues. CDR3 bases: TGTGCCAGCAGCCCAACTAGCGGAGAGACCCAGTACTCC. Encoded protein: CASSPTSGETQYS.